Listed here is a single T cell receptor (beta chain). This specimen comes from a study of blood T cell repertoires in COVID-19. V dropped 2 bases and J dropped 6; count of bases not matched to a gene: 7. Germline V lookup: CDR1 MNHEY, CDR2 SVGAGI. The CDR3 has 16 residues. Measured with immunoSEQ multiplex PCR; TCRdb has only the in-frame clones, and not every one. The sample lists about 370,000 clones, approximately 88% occurring once. This chain connects TRBV6-5 to TRBJ1-4; 9 positions match TRBD1. Sequencing was done on a sample of peripheral blood. This receptor was obtained from a woman aged 30 to 39 with COVID-19, enrolled during active disease. The CDR3 region is CASSYGDRVIDEKLFF. In nucleotides, the CDR3 is TGTGCCAGCAGTTACGGGGACAGGGTAATAGATGAAAAACTGTTTTTT.